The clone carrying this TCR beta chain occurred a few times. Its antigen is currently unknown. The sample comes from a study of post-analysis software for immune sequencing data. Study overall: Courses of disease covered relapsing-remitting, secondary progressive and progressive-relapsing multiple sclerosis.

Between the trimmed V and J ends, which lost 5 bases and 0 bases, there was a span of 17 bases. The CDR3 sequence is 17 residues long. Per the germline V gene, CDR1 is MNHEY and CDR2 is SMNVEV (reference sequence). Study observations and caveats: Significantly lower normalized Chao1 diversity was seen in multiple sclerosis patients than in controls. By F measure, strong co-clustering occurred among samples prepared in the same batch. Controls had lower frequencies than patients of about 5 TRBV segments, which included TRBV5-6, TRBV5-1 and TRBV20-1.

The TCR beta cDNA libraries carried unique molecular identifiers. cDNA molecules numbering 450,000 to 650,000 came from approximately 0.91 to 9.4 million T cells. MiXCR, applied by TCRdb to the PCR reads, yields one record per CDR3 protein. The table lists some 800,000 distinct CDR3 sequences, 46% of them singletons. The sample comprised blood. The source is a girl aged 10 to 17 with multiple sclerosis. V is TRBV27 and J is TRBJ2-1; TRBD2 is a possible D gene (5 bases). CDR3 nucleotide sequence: TGTGCCAGCAGTATTAGGGCGGGCCTGAGCTCCTACAATGAGCAGTTCTTC. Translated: CASSIRAGLSSYNEQFF.